This T cell receptor beta chain appears in the sequencing data of a study of regulatory T cells in long-lasting Graves disease. Notes on the study in general: Segments TRBV28, TRBJ1-2 and TRBJ2-5 showed preferential usage in persistent disease.

Arm-PCR of CDR3 regions and iRepertoire HTBI primers were the basis on which TCR beta libraries were built. TCRdb re-called the multiplex PCR reads through MiXCR, storing one row per CDR3 protein. This table has over 500,000 distinct CDR3 sequences, roughly 15% appearing once. Germline V lookup: CDR1 SGHAT, CDR2 FQNNGV. The CDR3 is 13 amino acids. Trimming removed 8 bases from V and 7 bases from J; junction bases left unmatched: 5. As to time point: newly diagnosed GD, antithyroid drugs for less than 3 months. Extracted PBMC RNA gave rise to the TCR library. This clonotype has a count of ten or more. As yet, its antigen is unknown. This sample was shared with a second study, whose subject was T cells in Graves' hyperthyroidism and ophthalmopathy. From that report: The authors deemed Graves' hyperthyroidism stable absent ophthalmopathy progression within 18 months. An initial round of RT-PCR targeting the TCR CDR3 relied on the HTBI primer set. The blood repertoire included most of the expanded thyroid clonotypes above 0.001.

The TCR comes from a woman in her twenties or thirties with Graves disease. The rearrangement joins TRBV11-2 to TRBJ2-7; 13 bases match TRBD2. The material was peripheral blood mononuclear cells (PBMCs), obtained at new diagnosis, from a patient treated with antithyroid drugs. CDR3 in amino acids: CASRTSGRTEQYF. The CDR3 DNA follows: TGTGCCAGCCGGACTAGCGGGAGAACGGAGCAGTACTTC. The whole variable domain, remainder taken from reference TRBV11-2 and TRBJ2-7, is EAGVAQSPRYKIIEKRQSVAFWCNPISGHATLYWYQQILGQGPKLLIQFQNNGVVDDSQLPKDRFSAERLKGVDSTLKIQPAKLEDSAVYLCASRTSGRTEQYFGPGTRLTVT.